The source of this T cell receptor beta chain is a study of blood T cell repertoires in COVID-19. Study context: Samples of COVID-19 (acute and convalescent) were obtained from the United States, Italy and Spain.

Everyone who took part was roughly 18 to 89 years old, and they came from about 25 US areas. Clinical history reported by participants formed the basis on which cohorts were assigned. The protocol was immunoSEQ multiplex PCR, while the TCRdb copy is restricted to in-frame clones and leaves out a portion. The sample lists a few hundred thousand clones, more than 75% seen once, with more than 0.95% in the top ten. The TCR originated in a woman younger than 35 who had recovered from COVID-19. What was sequenced was PBMCs or T cells enriched from blood (not recorded which).

Written as DNA, the CDR3 is TGTGCCAGCAGTTTACAGCGGATCTCCTATAATTCACCCCTCCACTTT. Translating gives CASSLQRISYNSPLHF. The V call is TRBV28, the J call TRBJ1-6; D is unresolved. Trimming pared 2 bases from V and 0 bases from J, leaving 8 bases between. Germline assignment: CDR1 MDHEN and CDR2 SYDVKM. This CDR3 comprises 16 residues.